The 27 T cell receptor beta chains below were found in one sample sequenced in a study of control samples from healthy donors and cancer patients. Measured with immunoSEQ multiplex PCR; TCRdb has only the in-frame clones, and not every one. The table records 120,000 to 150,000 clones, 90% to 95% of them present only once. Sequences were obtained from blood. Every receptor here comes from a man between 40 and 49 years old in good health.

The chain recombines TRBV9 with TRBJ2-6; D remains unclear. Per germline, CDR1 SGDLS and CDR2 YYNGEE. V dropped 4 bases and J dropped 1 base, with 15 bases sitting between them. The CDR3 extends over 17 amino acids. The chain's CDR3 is CASSLPTKPSGANVLTF. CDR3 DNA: TGTGCCAGCAGCCTACCGACAAAACCATCTGGGGCCAACGTCCTGACTTTC.

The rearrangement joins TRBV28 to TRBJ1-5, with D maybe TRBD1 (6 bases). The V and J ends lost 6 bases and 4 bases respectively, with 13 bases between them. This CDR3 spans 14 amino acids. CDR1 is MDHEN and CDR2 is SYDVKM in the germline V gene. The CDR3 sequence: CASRRDNSNQPQHF. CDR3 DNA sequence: TGTGCCAGCAGAAGGGACAACTCAAATCAGCCCCAGCATTTT.

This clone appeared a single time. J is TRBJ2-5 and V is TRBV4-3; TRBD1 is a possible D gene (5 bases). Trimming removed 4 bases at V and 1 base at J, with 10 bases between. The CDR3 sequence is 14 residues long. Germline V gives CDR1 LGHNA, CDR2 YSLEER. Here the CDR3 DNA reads TGCGCCAGCAGCCGCCGAAGGGGCCAAGAGACCCAGTACTTC. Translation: CASSRRRGQETQYF.

The CDR3 here is CASSEAPGVVNEQFF. Here the CDR3 DNA reads TGTGCCAGCAGCGAGGCTCCGGGAGTGGTCAATGAGCAGTTCTTC. The chain employs TRBV9 and TRBJ2-1; perhaps TRBD2 as D (6 bases). Trimming stripped 3 bases from V and 6 bases from J, with 16 bases between. The length of the CDR3 is 15 residues. From germline, CDR1 is SGDLS and CDR2 YYNGEE.

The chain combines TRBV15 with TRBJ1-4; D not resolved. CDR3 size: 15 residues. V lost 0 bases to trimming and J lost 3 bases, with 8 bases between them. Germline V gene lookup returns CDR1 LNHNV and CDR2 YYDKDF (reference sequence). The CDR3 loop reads CATSRDKGSNEKLFF. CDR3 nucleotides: TGTGCCACCAGCAGAGATAAAGGATCTAATGAAAAACTGTTTTTT.

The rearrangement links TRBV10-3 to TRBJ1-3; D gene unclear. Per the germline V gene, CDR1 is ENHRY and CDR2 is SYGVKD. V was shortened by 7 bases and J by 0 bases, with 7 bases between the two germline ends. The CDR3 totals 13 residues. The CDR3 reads CAITPTSGNTIYF. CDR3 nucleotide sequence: TGTGCCATCACCCCGACCTCTGGAAACACCATATATTTT.

In DNA, the CDR3 is TGTGCCATCAGTGAGTTCGGGAGAGGGGGGTCCGACTATGGCTACACCTTC. This sequence encodes CAISEFGRGGSDYGYTF. V is TRBV10-3 and J is TRBJ1-2; tentative D call: TRBD1 (6 bases). V was clipped by 1 base and J by 3 bases, with 18 bases between them. The CDR3 spans 17 residues. CDR1 is ENHRY and CDR2 is SYGVKD in the germline V gene.

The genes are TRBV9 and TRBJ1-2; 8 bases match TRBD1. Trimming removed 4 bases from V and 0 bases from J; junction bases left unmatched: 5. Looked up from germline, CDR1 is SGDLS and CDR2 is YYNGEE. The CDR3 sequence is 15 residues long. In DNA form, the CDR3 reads TGTGCCAGCAGCTCGGGACAGGCGTCTAACTATGGCTACACCTTC. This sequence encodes CASSSGQASNYGYTF.

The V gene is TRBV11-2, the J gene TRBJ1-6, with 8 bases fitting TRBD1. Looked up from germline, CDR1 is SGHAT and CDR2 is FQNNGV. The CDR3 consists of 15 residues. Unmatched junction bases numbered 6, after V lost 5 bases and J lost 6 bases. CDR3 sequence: CASSPSTGANSPLHF. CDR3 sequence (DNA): TGTGCCAGCAGCCCATCGACAGGGGCTAATTCACCCCTCCACTTT.

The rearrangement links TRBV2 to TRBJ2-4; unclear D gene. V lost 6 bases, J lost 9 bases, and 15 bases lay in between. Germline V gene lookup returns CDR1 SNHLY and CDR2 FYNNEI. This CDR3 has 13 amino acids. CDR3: CASSPNSTGIQYF. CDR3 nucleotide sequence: TGTGCCAGCAGCCCTAATTCGACCGGCATTCAGTACTTC.

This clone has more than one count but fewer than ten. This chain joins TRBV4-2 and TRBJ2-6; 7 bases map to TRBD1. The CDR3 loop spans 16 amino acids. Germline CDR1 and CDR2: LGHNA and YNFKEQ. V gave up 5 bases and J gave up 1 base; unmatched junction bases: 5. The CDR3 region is CASSGSQGSGANVLTF. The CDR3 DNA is TGTGCCAGCAGCGGTTCACAGGGGTCTGGGGCCAACGTCCTGACTTTC.

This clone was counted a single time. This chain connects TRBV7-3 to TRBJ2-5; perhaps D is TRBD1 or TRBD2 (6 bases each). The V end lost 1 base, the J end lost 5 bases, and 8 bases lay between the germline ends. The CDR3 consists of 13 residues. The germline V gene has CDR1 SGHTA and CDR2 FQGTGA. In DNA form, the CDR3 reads TGTGCCAGCAGCTTAAGAGGGGGGGAGACCCAGTACTTC. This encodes CASSLRGGETQYF.

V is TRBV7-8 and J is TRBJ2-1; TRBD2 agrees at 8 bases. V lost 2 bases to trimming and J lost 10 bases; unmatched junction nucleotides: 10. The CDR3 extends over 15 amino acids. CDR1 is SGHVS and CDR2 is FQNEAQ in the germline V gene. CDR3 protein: CASSLSGAGAGEQFF. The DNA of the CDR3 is TGTGCCAGCAGCTTATCGGGAGCGGGAGCAGGGGAGCAGTTCTTC.

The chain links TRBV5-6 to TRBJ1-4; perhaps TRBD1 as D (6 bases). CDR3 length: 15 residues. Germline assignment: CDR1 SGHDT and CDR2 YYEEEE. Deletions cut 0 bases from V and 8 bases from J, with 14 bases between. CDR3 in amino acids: CASSLEGGSQEKLFF. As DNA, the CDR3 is TGTGCCAGCAGCTTGGAGGGGGGGTCGCAAGAAAAACTGTTTTTT. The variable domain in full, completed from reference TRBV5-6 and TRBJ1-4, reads DAGVTQSPTHLIKTRGQQVTLRCSPKSGHDTVSWYQQALGQGPQFIFQYYEEEERQRGNFPDRFSGHQFPNYSSELNVNALLLGDSALYLCASSLEGGSQEKLFFGSGTQLSVL.

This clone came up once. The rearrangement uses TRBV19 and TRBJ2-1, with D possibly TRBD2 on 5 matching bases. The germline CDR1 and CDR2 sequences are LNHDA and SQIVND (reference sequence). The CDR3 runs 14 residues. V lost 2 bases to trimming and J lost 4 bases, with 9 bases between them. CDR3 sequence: CASSIPREYNEQFF. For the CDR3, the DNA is TGTGCCAGTAGTATACCCCGGGAATACAATGAGCAGTTCTTC.

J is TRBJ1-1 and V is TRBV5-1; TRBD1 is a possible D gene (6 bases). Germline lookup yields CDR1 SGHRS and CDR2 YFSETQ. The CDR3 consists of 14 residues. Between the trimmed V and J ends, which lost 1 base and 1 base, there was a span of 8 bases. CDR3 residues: CASSLTGKNTEAFF. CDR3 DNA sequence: TGCGCCAGCAGCTTGACAGGGAAGAACACTGAAGCTTTCTTT.

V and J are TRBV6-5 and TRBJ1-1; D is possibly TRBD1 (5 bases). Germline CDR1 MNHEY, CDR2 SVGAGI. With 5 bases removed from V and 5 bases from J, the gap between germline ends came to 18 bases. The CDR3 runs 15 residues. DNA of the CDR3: TGTGCCAGCAGTACCGGAGACGGGGGTTATACTGAAGCTTTCTTT. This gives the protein CASSTGDGGYTEAFF.

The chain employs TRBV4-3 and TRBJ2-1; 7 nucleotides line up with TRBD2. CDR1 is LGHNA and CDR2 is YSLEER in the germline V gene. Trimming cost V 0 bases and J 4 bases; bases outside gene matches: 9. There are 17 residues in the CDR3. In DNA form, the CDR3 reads TGCGCCAGCAGCCAAGATCGAGCCCAGCGGGGATACAATGAGCAGTTCTTC. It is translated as CASSQDRAQRGYNEQFF.

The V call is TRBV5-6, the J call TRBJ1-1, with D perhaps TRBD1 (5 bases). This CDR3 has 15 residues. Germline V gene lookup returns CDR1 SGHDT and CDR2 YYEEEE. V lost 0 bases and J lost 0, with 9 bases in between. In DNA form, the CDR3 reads TGTGCCAGCAGCTTGGTCGGGGACCTGAACACTGAAGCTTTCTTT. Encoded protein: CASSLVGDLNTEAFF.

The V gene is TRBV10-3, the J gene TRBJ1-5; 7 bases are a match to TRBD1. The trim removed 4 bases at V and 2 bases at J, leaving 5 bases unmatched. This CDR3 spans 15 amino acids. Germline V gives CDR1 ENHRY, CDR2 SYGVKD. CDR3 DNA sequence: TGTGCCATCAGTGGTTCAGGACAGGGCAATCAGCCCCAGCATTTT. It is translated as CAISGSGQGNQPQHF.

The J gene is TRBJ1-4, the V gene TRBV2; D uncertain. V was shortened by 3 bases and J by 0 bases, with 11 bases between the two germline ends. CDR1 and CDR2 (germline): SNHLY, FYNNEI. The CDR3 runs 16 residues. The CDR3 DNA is TGTGCCAGCAGTGAGGTGGGAATGGCAACTAATGAAAAACTGTTTTTT. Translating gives CASSEVGMATNEKLFF.

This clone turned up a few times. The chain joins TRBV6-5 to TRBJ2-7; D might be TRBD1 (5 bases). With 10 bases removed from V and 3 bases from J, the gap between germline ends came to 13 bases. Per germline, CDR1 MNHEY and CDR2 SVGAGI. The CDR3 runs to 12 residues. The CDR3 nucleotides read TGTGCCACCCGGAGCGACAGCTACGAGCAGTACTTC. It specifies CATRSDSYEQYF.

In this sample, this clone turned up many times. The CDR3, as DNA: TGTGCCAGCAGTGACTCAGGGGATAATTCACCCCTCCACTTT. As protein: CASSDSGDNSPLHF. The chain has TRBV6-4 and TRBJ1-6; D possibly corresponds to TRBD1 (5 bases). This CDR3 contains 14 residues. The V and J ends lost 0 bases and 5 bases respectively, with 5 bases between them. Per germline, CDR1 MRHNA and CDR2 SNTAGT.

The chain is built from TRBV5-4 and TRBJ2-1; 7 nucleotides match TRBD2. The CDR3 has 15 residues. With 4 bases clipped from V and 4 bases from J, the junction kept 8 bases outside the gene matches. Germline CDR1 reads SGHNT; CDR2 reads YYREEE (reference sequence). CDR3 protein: CASSLAGGTYNEQFF. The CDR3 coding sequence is TGTGCCAGCAGCCTGGCCGGGGGGACGTACAATGAGCAGTTCTTC.

The CDR3 sequence: CASNIRPHHNEKLFF. CDR3 in DNA: TGTGCCAGTAATATTCGGCCTCATCATAATGAAAAACTGTTTTTT. The rearrangement uses TRBV19 and TRBJ1-4; unclear D gene. Germline-derived CDR1 and CDR2 are LNHDA and SQIVND (reference sequence). The CDR3 length is 15 residues. Trimming took off 7 bases at V and 4 bases at J, with 16 bases between the two ends. Looking up the rest from reference TRBV19 and TRBJ1-4 gives the full variable domain: DGGITQSPKYLFRKEGQNVTLSCEQNLNHDAMYWYRQDPGQGLRLIYYSQIVNDFQKGDIAEGYSVSREKKESFPLTVTSAQKNPTAFYLCASNIRPHHNEKLFFGSGTQLSVL.

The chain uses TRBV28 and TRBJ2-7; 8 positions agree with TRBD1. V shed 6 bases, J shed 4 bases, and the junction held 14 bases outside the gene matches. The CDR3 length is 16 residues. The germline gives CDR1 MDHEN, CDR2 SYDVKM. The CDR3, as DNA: TGTGCCAGCAGGGGGACAGGTCGCATACAAGTTTACGAGCAGTACTTC. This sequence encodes CASRGTGRIQVYEQYF. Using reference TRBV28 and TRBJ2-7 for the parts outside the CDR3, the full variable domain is DVKVTQSSRYLVKRTGEKVFLECVQDMDHENMFWYRQDPGLGLRLIYFSYDVKMKEKGDIPEGYSVSREKKERFSLILESASTNQTSMYLCASRGTGRIQVYEQYFGPGTRLTVT.

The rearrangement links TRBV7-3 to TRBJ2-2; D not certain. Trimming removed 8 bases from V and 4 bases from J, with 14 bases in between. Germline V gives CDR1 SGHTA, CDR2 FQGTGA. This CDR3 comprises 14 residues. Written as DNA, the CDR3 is TGTGCCAGCTCCGTCAGGCCTTTCACCGGGGAGCTGTTTTTT. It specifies CASSVRPFTGELFF.